Given below is one T cell receptor (beta chain) in context. What it binds is unknown. These data belong to a study of long-term antiretroviral therapy in people with HIV. The CDR3 is 16 amino acids. V was cut by 3 bases and J by 7 bases, with 19 bases left in between. Germline V CDR1 and CDR2: SNHLY, FYNNEI. Sequencing relied on immunoSEQ assay v3.0, run at survey level. Sequencing was performed with immunoSEQ multiplex PCR; in TCRdb, only in-frame clones are kept and a portion is missing. The sample has about 17,000 clones, 85% to 95% seen once. General study results and limits: Comparison with controls showed narrower CDR3 length ranges in HIV repertoires. The clones with expansion before ART were dominant in the repertoire at all time points. Unavailable data included ART adherence, viral resistance and therapy changes (switches in treatment). Post-treatment diversity went higher with ART but stayed below transplant donor controls.

The sequenced sample was unsorted PBMCs, obtained 10 to 12 years after starting antiretroviral therapy. This clonotype was sampled from a man younger than 40 with HIV. V and J are TRBV2 and TRBJ2-1; D might be TRBD1 or TRBD2, each matching 6 bases. The CDR3 DNA follows: TGTGCCAGCAGTGACCCACGGAGACAGGAGGGTAATGAGCAGTTCTTC. It specifies CASSDPRRQEGNEQFF.